The rows below give T cell receptor beta chains drawn from one sample of a study of blood T cell repertoires in COVID-19. The repertoire was sequenced with immunoSEQ multiplex PCR; TCRdb's copy has only in-frame clones and lacks some. This table has 300,000 to 350,000 clones, 91% appearing once. Material for sequencing was peripheral blood. The receptors were gathered from a woman aged 18-35 years who had recovered from COVID-19. The CDR3 runs from the conserved cysteine through the conserved F or W. The order of the fields is J gene, D gene, clone size, V gene, CDR3 protein, CDR3 DNA. D genes are given only for firm matches. The listing skips clone size in some rows; elsewhere it reads once, few, many or a size class.

TRBJ2-1 | TRBD2 | NA | TRBV5-1 | CASSPGTSGNEQFF | TGCGCCAGCAGCCCCGGGACTAGCGGGAATGAGCAGTTCTTC
TRBJ1-1 | NA | NA | TRBV15 | CATSETGTENTEAFF | TGTGCCACCAGCGAAACCGGGACTGAGAACACTGAAGCTTTCTTT
TRBJ2-5 | NA | NA | TRBV6-6 | CASSPRETQYF | TGTGCCAGCAGCCCCCGGGAGACCCAGTACTTC
TRBJ2-1 | NA | NA | TRBV28 | CASSLAPPSYNEQFF | TGTGCCAGCAGTTTGGCCCCCCCCTCCTACAATGAGCAGTTCTTC
TRBJ2-3 | TRBD2 | NA | TRBV11-3 | CASSLRLAGATDTQYF | TGTGCCAGCAGCTTGCGACTAGCGGGAGCCACAGATACGCAGTATTTT
TRBJ1-1 | NA | few | TRBV6-5 | CASTSGYTEAFF | TGTGCCAGTACTAGTGGGTACACTGAAGCTTTCTTT
TRBJ1-2 | NA | NA | TRBV5-4 | CASSVGVNGYTF | TGTGCCAGCAGCGTGGGAGTCAATGGCTACACCTTC
TRBJ2-4 | NA | NA | TRBV7-2 | CASSLPGSGAKNIQYF | TGTGCCAGCAGCTTACCGGGGAGTGGCGCCAAAAACATTCAGTACTTC
TRBJ1-5 | TRBD1 | NA | TRBV19 | CASSSPYRGSNQPQHF | TGTGCCAGTAGTTCGCCCTACAGGGGAAGCAATCAGCCCCAGCATTTT
TRBJ2-2 | NA | once | TRBV11-3 | CASSLMQASTGELFF | TGTGCCAGCAGCTTAATGCAGGCCAGCACCGGGGAGCTGTTTTTT
TRBJ2-3 | NA | NA | TRBV19 | CASSIQGPRDTQYF | TGTGCCAGTAGTATACAGGGGCCACGGGATACGCAGTATTTT
TRBJ2-5 | NA | NA | TRBV7-2 | CASSHGLTQETQYF | TGTGCCAGCAGCCACGGACTAACCCAAGAGACCCAGTACTTC
TRBJ1-4 | NA | NA | TRBV11-2 | CASSLVRTRQEKLFF | TGTGCCAGCAGCTTAGTTCGGACCCGACAGGAAAAACTGTTTTTT
TRBJ1-2 | NA | NA | TRBV29-1 | CSAARIDRGYGYTF | TGCAGCGCGGCCCGGATAGATAGGGGCTATGGCTACACCTTC
TRBJ1-2 | NA | few | TRBV2 | CASRGGGYTF | TGTGCCTCCCGGGGGGGTGGCTACACCTTC
TRBJ2-3 | TRBD2 | NA | TRBV27 | CASSLSRAGVQPDTQYF | TGTGCCAGCAGTTTATCGAGAGCGGGAGTACAACCAGATACGCAGTATTTT
TRBJ1-4 | NA | NA | TRBV7-6 | CASSLGEIREKLFF | TGTGCCAGCAGCTTAGGCGAGATTAGAGAAAAACTGTTTTTT
TRBJ2-2 | TRBD2 | NA | TRBV5-1 | CASSLSREAGTGELFF | TGCGCCAGCAGCCTCTCCCGGGAGGCGGGCACCGGGGAGCTGTTTTTT
TRBJ2-2 | TRBD2 | once | TRBV4-3 | CASSRLAGTGELFF | TGCGCCAGCAGCCGACTAGCAGGCACCGGGGAGCTGTTTTTT
TRBJ1-1 | NA | NA | TRBV10-3 | CATGHMNTEAFF | TGTGCCACAGGACATATGAACACTGAAGCTTTCTTT
TRBJ1-4 | TRBD1 | NA | TRBV19 | CASSSTGTGDEKLFF | TGTGCCAGTAGTTCTACCGGGACAGGTGATGAAAAACTGTTTTTT
TRBJ1-5 | NA | few | TRBV7-2 | CASSLVGSNQPQHF | TGTGCCAGCAGCTTAGTTGGCAGCAATCAGCCCCAGCATTTT
TRBJ2-2 | TRBD2 | NA | TRBV13 | CASRPRNSGRRTGELFF | TGTGCCAGCAGACCGCGAAATAGCGGGAGAAGGACCGGGGAGCTGTTTTTT
TRBJ1-3 | NA | NA | TRBV5-6 | CASSLVGAGNTIYF | TGTGCCAGCAGCTTGGTCGGAGCGGGAAACACCATATATTTT
TRBJ2-1 | NA | NA | TRBV7-9 | CASRPSVPSDEQFF | TGTGCCAGCAGGCCAAGCGTACCCAGCGATGAGCAGTTCTTC
TRBJ1-1 | NA | once | TRBV30 | CAWKERPDGGTEAFF | TGTGCCTGGAAGGAAAGACCGGACGGGGGCACTGAAGCTTTCTTT
TRBJ2-1 | TRBD1 | NA | TRBV5-1 | CASSPQGDGSYNEQFF | TGCGCCAGCAGCCCACAGGGGGATGGATCCTACAATGAGCAGTTCTTC
TRBJ2-5 | TRBD2 | NA | TRBV7-6 | CASSLAPSGLGETQYF | TGTGCCAGCAGCTTAGCACCTAGCGGACTAGGGGAGACCCAGTACTTC
TRBJ2-1 | TRBD2 | NA | TRBV19 | CASSHWTSGRADEQFF | TGTGCCAGTAGTCATTGGACTAGCGGGAGGGCGGATGAGCAGTTCTTC
TRBJ1-5 | TRBD1 | NA | TRBV15 | CATSRGRGQVQPQHF | TGTGCCACCAGCAGAGGCAGGGGGCAGGTTCAGCCCCAGCATTTT
TRBJ1-3 | NA | NA | TRBV30 | CAWKRRRGGNTIYF | TGTGCCTGGAAACGCAGACGAGGTGGAAACACCATATATTTT
TRBJ2-1 | TRBD2 | NA | TRBV5-4 | CASSLTSGRAFEQFF | TGTGCCAGCAGCTTGACTAGCGGGAGGGCCTTTGAGCAGTTCTTC
TRBJ1-5 | NA | NA | TRBV6-2/TRBV6-3 | CASSNTGHQPQHF | TGTGCCAGCAGTAACACAGGGCATCAGCCCCAGCATTTT
TRBJ2-3 | NA | once | TRBV10-3 | CAINPTGSRADTQYF | TGTGCCATCAACCCAACAGGGAGTCGAGCAGATACGCAGTATTTT
TRBJ1-2 | TRBD1 | NA | TRBV30 | CAWSDRGLGYTF | TGTGCCTGGAGTGACAGGGGGCTTGGCTACACCTTC
TRBJ1-1 | NA | once | TRBV12-3/TRBV12-4 | CASTLLMNTEAFF | TGTGCCAGCACCCTACTCATGAACACTGAAGCTTTCTTT
TRBJ1-5 | TRBD1 | NA | TRBV7-9 | CASSHGWTGEFQPQHF | TGTGCCAGCAGCCATGGGTGGACAGGGGAATTTCAGCCCCAGCATTTT
TRBJ1-2 | NA | NA | TRBV6-5 | CASRRAGPNGYTF | TGTGCCAGCAGGAGGGCGGGTCCCAATGGCTACACCTTC
TRBJ2-1 | NA | NA | TRBV5-4 | CASSLAVRTTSYNEQFF | TGTGCCAGCAGCTTGGCCGTCAGGACTACCTCCTACAATGAGCAGTTCTTC
TRBJ2-1 | NA | NA | TRBV12-3/TRBV12-4 | CASSPPDFNEQFF | TGTGCCAGCAGTCCACCGGACTTCAATGAGCAGTTCTTC
TRBJ1-1 | NA | NA | TRBV12-3/TRBV12-4 | CASSLKQNTEAFF | TGTGCCAGCAGTTTAAAGCAGAACACTGAAGCTTTCTTT
TRBJ1-1 | TRBD1 | once | TRBV25-1 | CASSEFAGTGLLTEAFF | TGTGCCAGCAGTGAATTCGCCGGGACAGGGTTGTTGACTGAAGCTTTCTTT
TRBJ2-6 | TRBD2 | NA | TRBV5-4 | CASSLPAGVGANVLTF | TGTGCCAGCAGCTTGCCAGCGGGAGTTGGGGCCAACGTCCTGACTTTC
TRBJ2-4 | TRBD2 | NA | TRBV18 | CASSPPGLAGTVAKNIQYF | TGTGCCAGCTCACCGCCGGGACTAGCGGGAACCGTAGCCAAAAACATTCAGTACTTC
TRBJ2-1 | TRBD2 | NA | TRBV27 | CASSLLAGVNNEQFF | TGTGCCAGCAGTTTACTAGCGGGAGTCAACAATGAGCAGTTCTTC
TRBJ1-1 | TRBD1 | NA | TRBV11-2 | CASSLLGQVKFGAEAFF | TGTGCCAGCAGCTTATTGGGACAGGTTAAGTTCGGCGCTGAAGCTTTCTTT
TRBJ1-2 | TRBD1 | NA | TRBV9 | CASSPRGLQGTYGYTF | TGTGCCAGCAGCCCCCGAGGCCTACAGGGGACCTATGGCTACACCTTC
TRBJ2-4 | NA | NA | TRBV11-2 | CASSSDFSAAALAKNIQYF | TGTGCCAGCAGCTCCGACTTTTCTGCGGCAGCTCTAGCCAAAAACATTCAGTACTTC
TRBJ2-3 | TRBD2 | NA | TRBV7-9 | CASSFPTSGRDKDTQYF | TGTGCCAGCAGTTTCCCGACTAGCGGGAGGGACAAAGATACGCAGTATTTT
TRBJ1-2 | TRBD1 | NA | TRBV6-5 | CASTGQGPFYGYTF | TGTGCCAGCACCGGACAGGGACCGTTCTATGGCTACACCTTC
TRBJ1-6 | NA | NA | TRBV27 | CASRTGRGVDNSPLHF | TGTGCCAGCAGAACAGGGAGGGGGGTAGATAATTCACCCCTCCACTTT
TRBJ1-2 | TRBD1 | NA | TRBV5-6 | CASSFPGQGYGYTF | TGTGCCAGCAGCTTTCCGGGACAGGGTTATGGCTACACCTTC
TRBJ2-3 | NA | NA | TRBV7-8 | CASGRRGNADTQYF | TGTGCCAGCGGGCGCCGGGGGAATGCAGATACGCAGTATTTT
TRBJ2-1 | TRBD2 | NA | TRBV19 | CASSILAGYYNEQFF | TGTGCCAGTAGTATCCTAGCGGGATACTACAATGAGCAGTTCTTC
TRBJ1-2 | NA | NA | TRBV4-3 | CASSQTVLGQNGGYTF | TGCGCCAGCAGCCAAACAGTCCTAGGACAGAATGGGGGCTACACCTTC